This entry describes one T cell receptor (beta chain). Its specific antigen is unknown. No qualities accompany the bases; no much larger clone lies one base away. CD8 naive samples were CD45RO-negative cells positively selected for CCR7, giving a CD45RA+CCR7+ population that excluded TemRA cells. Donors were healthy HIV-negative adults with no recently reported acute infections or vaccinations. Every donor was a Caucasian adult residing in Nashville, Tennessee, USA. Blood was obtained by leukapheresis, after which PBMCs were separated by Ficoll-Histopaque density gradient centrifugation and cryopreserved in liquid nitrogen vapor phase. Analytical flow cytometry was used to check the purity and quantity of every magnetically sorted T cell population. Genomic DNA was isolated from every sorted fraction and measured by UV absorbance on a Nanodrop 2000c. This entry belongs to a study of shared clonotypes between healthy human individuals (dated by TCRdb to 2020 to 2022). Turning to the overall study: The cohort comprised a couple of women and three men aged 18 to 49 years. Each donor's leukapheresis produced roughly between roughly 0.85 and 10 billion PBMCs. To estimate repertoire size and how much clonotypes are shared between individuals, the study performed deep sequencing of blood TCR repertoires from a handful of healthy adults. For each donor, CD4 naive and CD4 memory were each given three plates, CD8 naive was given two plates, and CD8 memory was given one plate. To increase sequencing depth and limit assay-specific biases, different laboratories used diverse techniques to prepare libraries and sequence TCR repertoires. Overall results and qualifications from the work: Clonotypes shared by all four sorted-subset donors showed higher generation probabilities than non-shared clonotypes. Larger estimated clonotype richness was generally found for naive subsets than for memory subsets. Sharing across four donors was observed for 4.5% to 6.5% of naive CD4, less than 4% of naive CD8, 2% to 2.5% of memory CD4, and approximately 0.41% of memory CD8 clonotypes. Sampling was restricted to blood, and TCR repertoires in tissue are likely to differ from TCR repertoires in blood. Pairwise subsampling led to the expectation that sequencing depth would affect the degree of clonotype sharing among donors. Because the study included a small number of donors, the genetic and exposure-history diversity represented was limited. Even with the large sequencing depth, rarefaction of the sorted-subset datasets indicated that sequencing was incomplete.

Using the deep immunoSEQ assay, multiplex PCR amplified TCR CDR3 regions from genomic DNA. Genomic DNA extracted from each cell subset was distributed evenly over all wells of several immunoSEQ 96-well plates, and each plate served as one replicate. For sorted subsets, around 200 ng genomic DNA, equal to about 30,000 T cell genomes, was loaded into each replicate PCR. Purified libraries were measured with a Qubit 3.0 fluorometer, size-checked on a Bioanalyzer 2100, and measured again with the KAPA Library Quantification kit. A separate single-read 150-cycle Illumina NextSeq 550 flow cell was used to sequence each immunoSEQ 96-well plate. On the authors' methods: The immunoSEQ output contained only junctional sequences without quality scores, so filtering could not match that applied to full-length reads. To assign V/J genes and CDR3, sequences were annotated using PyIR, a Python wrapper for IgBLAST v1.9, with IMGT germline references. Any read was removed if the V/J assignment was weak (E-value above 1e-6), the CDR3 was missing, or the read contained stop codons, out-of-frame junctions, or ambiguous translated residues. V3J clonotypes were defined by identical inferred V gene, J gene, and CDR3 amino acid sequence. To compute the percentage overlap between repertoires, the number of shared unique clonotypes was divided by the size of the smaller repertoire. Three approaches were used to assess repertoire richness: RTK rarefaction, the Chao1 estimator, and Recon v2.1 estimates of unobserved clonotypes. OLGA was used to compute generation probabilities for all TCRbeta clonotypes that the gDNA method yielded from a handful of donors. The clones in this table, taken by TCRdb from immuneACCESS, are in-frame only. Not every clone is retained; where verified, under half of the shortfall comes from an unresolved V gene, and the cause of the rest is unknown. V and J calls and clone size follow that table, whereas D and trimming were derived from the DNA. The sample table lists about 2.2 million clones, about 94% of them with a count of one. The top ten clones comprise more than 1.5% of the sample.

From its cysteine to its phenylalanine, the CDR3 spans 15 amino acids. The entry retains the CDR3 DNA only, 45 bases that are in frame from base 1. V is shortened by 0 bases, J by 2 bases, and the region joining them spans 12 bases. CDR1 and CDR2 (SGDLS, YYNGEE) derive from the germline V gene. Material for sequencing was naive CD8+ T cells from PBMCs. Read against the paper, the sample's cell subset or site label means: CD45RA+CCR7+. The chain couples TRBV9 to TRBJ2-7; D gene: possibly TRBD2, on 6 matching bases. The sequence was collected from a man aged 18 to 30 in good health. Some clones in this sample may be carry-over from other donors' samples. CDR3 sequence: CASSVGVAVTYEQYF. Here is the DNA: TGTGCCAGCAGCGTAGGAGTAGCGGTTACCTACGAGCAGTACTTC.